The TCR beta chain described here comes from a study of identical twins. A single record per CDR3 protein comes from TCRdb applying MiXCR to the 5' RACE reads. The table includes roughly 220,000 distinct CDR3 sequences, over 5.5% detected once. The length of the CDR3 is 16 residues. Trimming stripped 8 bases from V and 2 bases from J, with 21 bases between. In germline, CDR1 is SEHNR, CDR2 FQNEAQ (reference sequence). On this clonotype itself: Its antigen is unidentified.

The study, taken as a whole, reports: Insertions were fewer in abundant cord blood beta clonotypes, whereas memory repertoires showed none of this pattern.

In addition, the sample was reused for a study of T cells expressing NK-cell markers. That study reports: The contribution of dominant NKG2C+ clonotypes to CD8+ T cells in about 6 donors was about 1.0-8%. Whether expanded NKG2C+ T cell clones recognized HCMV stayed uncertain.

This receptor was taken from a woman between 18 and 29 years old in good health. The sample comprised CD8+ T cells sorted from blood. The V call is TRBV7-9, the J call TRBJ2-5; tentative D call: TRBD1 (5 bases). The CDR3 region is CASGPVGQGGQETQYF. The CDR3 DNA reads TGTGCCAGCGGCCCCGTAGGGCAGGGTGGACAAGAGACCCAGTACTTC.